Following are 22 T cell receptor beta chains from one sample sequenced in a study of vaccination effects on CD4 cells after COVID-19. Their recognized antigens are unknown. Clones were read by immunoSEQ multiplex PCR, and TCRdb kept only the in-frame ones, dropping some. The repertoire consists of 25,000 to 35,000 clones, with just under 75% occurring once and the leading ten covering approximately 14%. Sequencing in the ViraFEST assay came after antigen-specific CD4+ T cells had been expanded with viral peptide pools, which were used to stimulate PBMC. Between days 9 and 11 of culture, CD4+ T cells were separated out. Two-dose BNT162b2 or mRNA-1273 vaccination was given to participants. Source: CD4+ T cells from PBMCs cultured with HCoV-229E spike peptides, taken after COVID-19 vaccination. Receptors originate from a human donor who received a COVID-19 vaccine.

The chain couples TRBV29-1 to TRBJ2-1; 9 bases map to TRBD1. Germline CDR1 is SQVTM and CDR2 is ANQGSEA. This CDR3 has 14 amino acids. Trimming removed 7 bases from V and 1 base from J; junction bases left unmatched: 5. The CDR3 here is CSATGGRSYNEQFF. CDR3 bases: TGCAGCGCTACAGGGGGCAGGTCCTACAATGAGCAGTTCTTC.

This chain joins TRBV5-1 and TRBJ1-2; perhaps TRBD1 as D (5 bases). From germline, CDR1 is SGHRS and CDR2 YFSETQ. Deletions cut 4 bases from V and 5 bases from J, with 21 bases between. The CDR3 loop spans 16 amino acids. The CDR3 DNA sequence: TGCGCCAGCAGCGCCGGGCAACTTATACGGGGGTATGGCTACACCTTC. Amino acids: CASSAGQLIRGYGYTF.

The chain combines TRBV5-4 with TRBJ2-2; D is undetermined. CDR3 length: 15 residues. V shed 1 base and J shed 0 bases, with 7 bases lying between them. Germline values: CDR1 SGHNT, CDR2 YYREEE (reference sequence). The CDR3 is CASSLMETNTGELFF. In DNA form, the CDR3 reads TGTGCCAGCAGCTTGATGGAGACGAACACCGGGGAGCTGTTTTTT.

This rearrangement joins TRBV5-4 to TRBJ1-2, with a tentative D call TRBD1 (5 bases). The V gene's germline CDR1 is SGHNT and CDR2 YYREEE (reference sequence). The V gene lost 7 bases and the J gene lost 7 bases, with 17 bases spanning the gap. This CDR3 is built from 13 residues. The CDR3 bases are TGTGCCAGCCCCGGAGGACGGGGGGTTGGCTACACCTTC. Protein product: CASPGGRGVGYTF.

The chain joins TRBV10-3 to TRBJ1-5, with D maybe TRBD1 (5 bases). Trimming took 8 bases from V and 4 from J, leaving 15 bases between them. This CDR3 region has 14 residues. The V gene's germline CDR1 is ENHRY and CDR2 SYGVKD. The DNA for the CDR3 is TGTGCCATCGGTAAAATGGAGGGGAATCAGCCCCAGCATTTT. It is translated as CAIGKMEGNQPQHF.

The chain couples TRBV9 to TRBJ1-2; 7 nucleotides agree with TRBD1. In germline, CDR1 is SGDLS, CDR2 YYNGEE. J gave up 2 bases and V 3 bases, and 10 bases lay outside the gene matches. The CDR3 has 16 residues. DNA of the CDR3: TGTGCCAGCAGCGCCCGGGGGACAGTGGGGAACTATGGCTACACCTTC. Translated: CASSARGTVGNYGYTF.

The chain is built from TRBV19 and TRBJ2-5; 8 positions agree with TRBD2. The junction had 8 bases not matched to a gene; V was cut back by 8 bases and J by 3 bases. The CDR3 runs 14 residues. The germline CDR1 and CDR2 sequences are LNHDA and SQIVND (reference sequence). The CDR3 region has the DNA TGTGCCAGTTCCGCCAGCGGGAGAAAAGAGACCCAGTACTTC. Translation gives CASSASGRKETQYF.

The rearrangement joins TRBV3-1 (or the pseudogene TRBV3-2) to TRBJ2-5; D not certain. The CDR3 covers 12 residues. Germline V gene lookup returns CDR1 LGHDT and CDR2 YNNKEL (reference sequence). Trimming stripped 1 base from V and 2 bases from J, with 2 bases between. The CDR3 nucleotides are TGTGCCAGCAGCCAAGTTCAAGAGACCCAGTACTTC. This gives the protein CASSQVQETQYF.

V and J are TRBV11-2 and TRBJ2-7; 15 bases map to TRBD2. The CDR3 sequence is 18 residues long. The germline V gene encodes CDR1 SGHAT and CDR2 FQNNGV. V shed 1 base and J 5 bases; nucleotides not matched to a gene: 9. The CDR3 spells CASSLVGTSGRIRHEQYF. CDR3 nucleotide sequence: TGTGCCAGCAGCTTAGTAGGGACTAGCGGGAGGATCCGCCACGAGCAGTACTTC.

The rearrangement uses TRBV27 and TRBJ1-6; possibly TRBD1 for D (5 bases). Germline assignment: CDR1 MNHEY and CDR2 SMNVEV (reference sequence). Trimming removed 5 bases from V and 7 bases from J, with 15 bases in between. This CDR3 is 15 amino acids long. In nucleotides, the CDR3 is TGTGCCAGCAGTCGAATTCCGGGGGGAAATTCACCCCTCCACTTT. It specifies CASSRIPGGNSPLHF.

The chain couples TRBV29-1 to TRBJ2-1; possibly TRBD1 for D (6 bases). The V end was cut by 6 bases, the J end by 4 bases, with 16 bases between. CDR3 size: 14 residues. Germline CDR1 reads SQVTM; CDR2 reads ANQGSEA. The CDR3 DNA sequence: TGCAGCGTCCCTGCCGATGGACAGTACAATGAGCAGTTCTTC. Its protein is CSVPADGQYNEQFF.

This chain connects TRBV25-1 to TRBJ2-1, with 9 positions matching TRBD1. The germline V gene has CDR1 MGHDK and CDR2 SYGVNS. CDR3 size: 15 residues. The trim removed 7 bases at V and 4 bases at J, leaving 8 bases unmatched. The CDR3 bases are TGTGCCAGCACTCAAACAGGGGGCTTGTACAATGAGCAGTTCTTC. It translates to CASTQTGGLYNEQFF.

The gene calls are TRBV24-1 and TRBJ1-1; TRBD1 aligns across 7 bases. Germline trimming cut 3 bases from V and 5 bases from J; bases unmatched to any gene: 11. The CDR3 runs to 16 residues. Germline V lookup: CDR1 KGHDR, CDR2 SFDVKD. Here the CDR3 reads CATSDARQGRGTEAFF. The CDR3 DNA sequence: TGTGCCACCAGTGATGCTAGACAGGGCAGGGGAACTGAAGCTTTCTTT.

The V call is TRBV4-1, the J call TRBJ2-7; D not resolved. CDR1 and CDR2 from the germline V gene are MGHRA and YSYEKL. This CDR3 comprises 15 residues. Trimming pared 2 bases from V and 2 bases from J, leaving 13 bases between. CDR3 bases: TGCGCCAGCAGCCAATTATTTAAGCGCCCCTACGAGCAGTACTTC. It encodes CASSQLFKRPYEQYF.

V is TRBV10-3 and J is TRBJ2-7, with TRBD2 matching over 7 bases. The V gene's germline CDR1 is ENHRY and CDR2 SYGVKD. The CDR3 contains 15 residues. The V gene end was trimmed by 2 bases and the J gene end by 4 bases; junction bases not matched to a gene: 8. The CDR3 DNA reads TGTGCCATCAGTGAGGGGGGGGTAGTAAGGTACGAGCAGTACTTC. Translated, it gives CAISEGGVVRYEQYF.

The chain joins TRBV19 to TRBJ1-1; the match to TRBD1 covers 7 bases. V was clipped by 6 bases and J by 0 bases; unmatched bases: 10. The CDR3 is made up of 16 amino acids. In germline, CDR1 is LNHDA, CDR2 SQIVND (reference sequence). The CDR3 sequence: CASSPTGTVMNTEAFF. The CDR3 bases are TGTGCCAGTAGCCCGACCGGGACAGTAATGAACACTGAAGCTTTCTTT.

J is TRBJ2-3 and V is TRBV7-6, with a possible D match to TRBD2 (6 bases). The CDR3 totals 15 residues. Germline V gene data show CDR1 as SGHVS and CDR2 as FNYEAQ. V was shortened by 0 bases and J by 4 bases, with 11 bases between the two germline ends. CDR3 loop: CASSLALASADTQYF. CDR3 bases: TGTGCCAGCAGCTTAGCCCTAGCGTCGGCAGATACGCAGTATTTT.

The CDR3 DNA sequence: TGTGCAAGTCGCACATTACAGGGGATTGAAACAGATACGCAGTATTTT. This encodes CASRTLQGIETDTQYF. The genes are TRBV12-2 and TRBJ2-3; the table's D call, TRBD1, has no DNA check behind it. TRBV12-2 is tagged as a pseudogene. The length of the CDR3 is 16 residues.

This rearrangement joins TRBV6-2 or TRBV6-3 to TRBJ2-2; 7 nucleotides line up with TRBD2. This CDR3 region has 18 residues. V shed 5 bases and J 0 bases; nucleotides not matched to a gene: 12. Germline V lookup: CDR1 MNHEY, CDR2 SVGEGT. CDR3 DNA sequence: TGTGCCAGCAGTCTCCCTCCAGGGAGCGGGACGAACACCGGGGAGCTGTTTTTT. This sequence encodes CASSLPPGSGTNTGELFF.

This chain connects TRBV6-5 to TRBJ1-4; a weak D match, TRBD1 (5 bases). The germline V and J ends were trimmed by 2 bases and 8 bases, with 12 bases remaining between them. Germline assignment: CDR1 MNHEY and CDR2 SVGAGI. The CDR3 loop spans 14 amino acids. CDR3 region: CASSYRGTGEKLFF. CDR3 DNA: TGTGCCAGCAGTTACAGGGGCACGGGGGAAAAACTGTTTTTT.

This clone was detected only a few times. The V gene is TRBV12-3 or TRBV12-4, the J gene TRBJ2-7, with 7 bases fitting TRBD1. The CDR3 loop spans 12 amino acids. V lost 5 bases and J lost 5; bases outside the gene matches: 3. The CDR3 DNA reads TGTGCCAGCAGTCGGACAGGCGACGAGCAGTACTTC. Protein product: CASSRTGDEQYF.

The V gene is TRBV12-3 or TRBV12-4, the J gene TRBJ2-2; maybe TRBD1 (5 bases). V was pared by 3 bases and J by 5 bases, with 7 bases between. The length of the CDR3 is 13 residues. CDR3 sequence (DNA): TGTGCCAGCAGTTTTGGGGCAACCGGGGAGCTGTTTTTT. It encodes CASSFGATGELFF.